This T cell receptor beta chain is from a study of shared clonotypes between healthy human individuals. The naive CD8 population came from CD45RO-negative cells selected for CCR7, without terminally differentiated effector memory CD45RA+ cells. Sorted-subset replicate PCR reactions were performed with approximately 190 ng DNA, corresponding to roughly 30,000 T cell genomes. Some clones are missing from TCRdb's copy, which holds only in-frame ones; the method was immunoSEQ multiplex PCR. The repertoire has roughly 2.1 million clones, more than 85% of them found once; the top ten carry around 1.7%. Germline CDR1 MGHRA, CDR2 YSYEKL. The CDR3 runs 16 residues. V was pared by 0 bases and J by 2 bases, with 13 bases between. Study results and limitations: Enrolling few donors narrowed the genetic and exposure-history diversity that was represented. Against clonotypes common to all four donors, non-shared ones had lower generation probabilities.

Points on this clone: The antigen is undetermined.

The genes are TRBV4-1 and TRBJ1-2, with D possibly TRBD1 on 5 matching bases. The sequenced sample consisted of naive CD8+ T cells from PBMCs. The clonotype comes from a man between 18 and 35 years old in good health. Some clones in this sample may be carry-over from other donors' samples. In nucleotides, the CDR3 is TGCGCCAGCAGCCAAGAGGGGGAGTGGACCAACTATGGCTACACCTTC. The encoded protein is CASSQEGEWTNYGYTF.